This T cell receptor (beta chain) was found in a study of T cells after yellow fever vaccination. About this clonotype: Its specificity is unknown.

Study results and limitations: Though weaker, the secondary response peaked faster, on day 5 versus 15.

With 2 bases removed from V and 1 base from J, the gap between germline ends came to 9 bases. CDR1 MRHNA and CDR2 SNTAGT come from the germline V gene. This CDR3 region has 16 residues. From the 5' RACE reads, TCRdb called clonotypes with MiXCR, one entry per CDR3 protein. Of roughly 340,000 distinct CDR3 sequences listed, 3.5% to 4.5% are singletons. The chain carries TRBV6-4 and TRBJ2-6, with D possibly matching TRBD2 (6 bases). Source: PBMCs, taken 5 days after the yellow fever booster vaccination. This receptor was identified in a young man who received the YFV17D yellow fever vaccine. The CDR3 nucleotides read TGTGCCAGCAGTGACGTGGGGGGATCTGGGGCCAACGTCCTGACTTTC. Translated, it gives CASSDVGGSGANVLTF.